This entry lists 23 T cell receptor beta chains sequenced from one sample in a study of blood T cell repertoires in COVID-19. Assay: immunoSEQ multiplex PCR; the TCRdb copy retains only in-frame clones and omits some. The sample contains a few hundred thousand clones, around 90% of which appear only once. The specimen sequenced was PBMCs or T cells enriched from blood (not recorded which). These receptors all stem from a woman aged 25 to 39 who had recovered from COVID-19.

V is TRBV28 and J is TRBJ1-4; D might be TRBD1 (5 bases). Germline-derived CDR1 and CDR2 are MDHEN and SYDVKM. V was pared by 5 bases and J by 7 bases, with 14 bases between. The length of the CDR3 is 14 residues. The CDR3 loop is CASSHRSRGEKLFF. The CDR3 nucleotides are TGTGCCAGCAGTCACAGGTCTAGGGGTGAAAAACTGTTTTTT.

This chain connects TRBV7-9 to TRBJ1-1; a possible D gene is TRBD1 (5 bases). Trimming took off 6 bases at V and 7 bases at J, with 9 bases between the two ends. This CDR3 spans 11 amino acids. The V gene's germline CDR1 is SEHNR and CDR2 FQNEAQ (reference sequence). The CDR3 DNA follows: TGTGCCAGCAGAGGGACTGGTGAAGCTTTCTTT. As protein: CASRGTGEAFF.

This clone was seen a single time. The CDR3 region has the DNA TGTGCCAGCAGTTTAACCCCAGCGGGAGGTTCAGTTACGCAGTATTTT. Amino acid sequence: CASSLTPAGGSVTQYF. The chain recombines TRBV27 with TRBJ2-3, with 9 positions matching TRBD2. The CDR3 has 16 amino acids. V lost 2 bases and J lost 8; bases outside the gene matches: 11. Looked up from germline, CDR1 is MNHEY and CDR2 is SMNVEV (reference sequence).

V usage is TRBV24-1 and J usage is TRBJ1-1; the match to TRBD1 covers 9 bases. The CDR3 totals 15 residues. After removal of 3 bases from V and 6 bases from J, the junction contained 7 bases not matched to a gene. The germline gives CDR1 KGHDR, CDR2 SFDVKD. CDR3 DNA sequence: TGTGCCACCAGTGATAGGGGGGACAGGGACGCTGAAGCTTTCTTT. This gives the protein CATSDRGDRDAEAFF.

The CDR3 region is CSVPGPLYGYTF. DNA for the CDR3: TGCAGCGTTCCAGGGCCCCTCTATGGCTACACCTTC. This sequence joins TRBV29-1 and TRBJ1-2, with a weak D call TRBD1 (5 bases). Per germline, CDR1 SQVTM and CDR2 ANQGSEA. CDR3 length: 12 amino acids. The V gene lost 5 bases and the J gene lost 4 bases, with 11 bases spanning the gap.

The chain has TRBV12-3 or TRBV12-4 and TRBJ1-1; D perhaps matches TRBD1 (5 bases). The CDR3 extends over 13 amino acids. V shed 7 bases and J shed 3 bases, with 12 bases lying between them. CDR3 in DNA: TGTGCCAGCACCGGAGGGGACCACACTGAAGCTTTCTTT. It codes for CASTGGDHTEAFF.

CDR3 protein: CASSLQEKLFF. Here the CDR3 DNA reads TGTGCCAGCAGCTTACAGGAAAAACTGTTTTTT. V and J are TRBV7-9 and TRBJ1-4; D remains ambiguous. The CDR3 is 11 amino acids. V was cut by 2 bases and J by 8 bases, with 3 bases left in between. CDR1 and CDR2 (germline): SEHNR, FQNEAQ (reference sequence). Drawing the rest from reference TRBV7-9 and TRBJ1-4, the complete variable domain is DTGVSQNPRHKITKRGQNVTFRCDPISEHNRLYWYRQTLGQGPEFLTYFQNEAQLEKSRLLSDRFSAERPKGSFSTLEIQRTEQGDSAMYLCASSLQEKLFFGSGTQLSVL.

The chain is built from TRBV11-2 and TRBJ1-1; D possibly corresponds to TRBD1 (5 bases). CDR3 size: 15 residues. Germline values: CDR1 SGHAT, CDR2 FQNNGV. V was shortened by 2 bases and J by 1 base, with 11 bases between the two germline ends. The CDR3 protein is CASSLSLRGNTEAFF. As DNA, the CDR3 is TGTGCCAGCAGCTTATCTTTAAGGGGGAACACTGAAGCTTTCTTT.

CDR3 sequence: CASRRTSAQETQYF. The CDR3 DNA sequence: TGTGCCAGCAGGCGGACTAGCGCTCAAGAGACCCAGTACTTC. This sequence joins TRBV2 and TRBJ2-5; 9 bases line up with TRBD2. The V gene's germline CDR1 is SNHLY and CDR2 FYNNEI. The CDR3 runs to 14 residues. Trimming at V came to 6 bases and at J to 2 bases, leaving 4 bases not matched to a gene.

This clone was detected only once. In the same sample, other DNA sequences code for this CDR3. The chain links TRBV28 to TRBJ1-1, with a tentative D call TRBD1 (6 bases). V dropped 6 bases and J dropped 5 bases, with 16 bases sitting between them. This CDR3 region has 14 residues. Germline lookup yields CDR1 MDHEN and CDR2 SYDVKM. DNA for the CDR3: TGTGCCAGCAGGGCAGGACAGATTTCGACTGAAGCTTTCTTT. It is translated as CASRAGQISTEAFF. The variable domain in full, completed from reference TRBV28 and TRBJ1-1, reads DVKVTQSSRYLVKRTGEKVFLECVQDMDHENMFWYRQDPGLGLRLIYFSYDVKMKEKGDIPEGYSVSREKKERFSLILESASTNQTSMYLCASRAGQISTEAFFGQGTRLTVV.

The chain links TRBV9 to TRBJ2-3; no firm D call. CDR1 is SGDLS and CDR2 is YYNGEE in the germline V gene. The CDR3 sequence is 13 residues long. V was shortened by 0 bases and J by 6 bases, with 8 bases between the two germline ends. Here the CDR3 reads CASSVVPSDTQYF. CDR3 nucleotides: TGTGCCAGCAGCGTAGTTCCTTCGGATACGCAGTATTTT.

The chain has TRBV18 and TRBJ1-1, with 7 bases lining up with TRBD1. The CDR3 spans 13 residues. CDR1 and CDR2 (germline): KGHSH, LQKENI. V dropped 8 bases and J dropped 0; count of bases not matched to a gene: 3. CDR3 in DNA: TGTGCCAGCGAGGGACAGTTGAACACTGAAGCTTTCTTT. It codes for CASEGQLNTEAFF.

The chain combines TRBV5-1 with TRBJ2-7, with TRBD2 as a possible D gene (5 bases). The germline V gene encodes CDR1 SGHRS and CDR2 YFSETQ. This CDR3 has 16 residues. Trimming cost V 3 bases and J 2 bases, with 18 bases left between them. In DNA, the CDR3 is TGCGCCAGCAGCTCATCCGGTGGAGTAGCGACCTACGAGCAGTACTTC. Translated, it gives CASSSSGGVATYEQYF.

For the CDR3, the DNA is TGCGCCAGCAGTCAAGCCCCACTCTACGAGCAGTACTTC. Translating it yields CASSQAPLYEQYF. This rearrangement joins TRBV23-1 to TRBJ2-7; D ambiguous. TRBV23-1 is an ORF, with its function uncertain. Trimming took off 2 bases at V and 3 bases at J, with 8 bases between the two ends. The CDR3 is made up of 13 amino acids.

The chain carries TRBV3-1 (or the pseudogene TRBV3-2) and TRBJ2-1; 9 nucleotides align to TRBD2. The CDR3 has 15 amino acids. CDR1 and CDR2 from the germline V gene are LGHDT and YNNKEL (reference sequence). Trimming removed 4 bases from V and 0 bases from J; junction bases left unmatched: 1. The CDR3 bases are TGTGCCAGCAGCCTTAGCGGGGGCTCCTACAATGAGCAGTTCTTC. This gives the protein CASSLSGGSYNEQFF.

The chain combines TRBV5-1 with TRBJ1-2; D is unresolved. Trimming took 0 bases from V and 8 from J, leaving 14 bases between them. Germline V gene sequence: CDR1 SGHRS, CDR2 YFSETQ. CDR3 length equals 14 residues. The CDR3 DNA is TGCGCCAGCAGCTTGGCCGCGGGAGCGCCCGGCTACACCTTC. It encodes CASSLAAGAPGYTF. The whole variable domain, remainder taken from reference TRBV5-1 and TRBJ1-2, is KAGVTQTPRYLIKTRGQQVTLSCSPISGHRSVSWYQQTPGQGLQFLFEYFSETQRNKGNFPGRFSGRQFSNSRSEMNVSTLELGDSALYLCASSLAAGAPGYTFGSGTRLTVV.

This clone occurred once. The rearrangement uses TRBV7-6 and TRBJ2-3, with 10 positions matching TRBD2. The germline gives CDR1 SGHVS, CDR2 FNYEAQ. With 4 bases clipped from V and 10 bases from J, the junction kept 2 bases outside the gene matches. The CDR3 sequence is 12 residues long. This chain's CDR3 is CASSSGLAPQYF. The DNA for the CDR3 is TGTGCCAGCAGCTCGGGACTAGCGCCGCAGTATTTT.

The V and J genes are TRBV27 and TRBJ1-6; 9 nucleotides match TRBD1. Trimming cost V 4 bases and J 5 bases; bases outside gene matches: 3. This CDR3 has 15 amino acids. Germline loops: CDR1 MNHEY, CDR2 SMNVEV (reference sequence). CDR3 sequence (DNA): TGTGCCAGCAGTTCCAGGACAGGGGATAATTCACCCCTCCACTTT. Translating it yields CASSSRTGDNSPLHF.

The V and J genes are TRBV9 and TRBJ2-1, with 7 bases lining up with TRBD2. This CDR3 is 15 amino acids long. V gave up 4 bases and J gave up 10 bases; unmatched junction bases: 14. Germline assignment: CDR1 SGDLS and CDR2 YYNGEE. The chain's CDR3 is CASSPTKSDGGEQFF. As DNA, the CDR3 is TGTGCCAGCAGCCCTACAAAGTCCGACGGGGGGGAGCAGTTCTTC.

This chain connects TRBV19 to TRBJ1-1, with 12 bases that match TRBD1. This CDR3 comprises 16 residues. V gave up 3 bases and J gave up 6 bases; unmatched junction bases: 8. CDR1 is LNHDA, CDR2 SQIVND, per germline (reference sequence). CDR3 DNA sequence: TGTGCCAGTAGTATCTTGGGACAGGGGGCTCACGCTGAAGCTTTCTTT. This translates into CASSILGQGAHAEAFF. The full variable domain, with the rest looked up from reference TRBV19 and TRBJ1-1, is DGGITQSPKYLFRKEGQNVTLSCEQNLNHDAMYWYRQDPGQGLRLIYYSQIVNDFQKGDIAEGYSVSREKKESFPLTVTSAQKNPTAFYLCASSILGQGAHAEAFFGQGTRLTVV.

Only one count was recorded for this clone. The chain has TRBV29-1 and TRBJ2-5; TRBD2 matches at 7 bases. J gave up 7 bases and V 4 bases, and 9 bases lay outside the gene matches. This CDR3 is 13 amino acids long. Germline CDR1 SQVTM, CDR2 ANQGSEA. The CDR3 DNA sequence: TGCAGCGTTGTTTTTGTTGGGGGGGGGACCCAGTACTTC. This gives the protein CSVVFVGGGTQYF.

The chain links TRBV27 to TRBJ1-2; 7 positions match TRBD1. The junction had 18 bases not matched to a gene; V was cut back by 6 bases and J by 5 bases. The CDR3 consists of 17 residues. In germline, CDR1 is MNHEY, CDR2 SMNVEV (reference sequence). The CDR3 spells CASSLSPTTGALYGYTF. The CDR3 nucleotides read TGTGCCAGCAGCTTAAGCCCAACTACAGGGGCCCTGTATGGCTACACCTTC.

This clone appeared once. The rearrangement links TRBV5-4 to TRBJ1-1; a possible D gene is TRBD1 (5 bases). CDR1 is SGHNT and CDR2 is YYREEE in the germline V gene (reference sequence). The CDR3 is 16 amino acids. Trimming cost V 1 base and J 2 bases, with 15 bases left between them. In DNA form, the CDR3 reads TGTGCCAGCAGCTTGCCCGGATCAGGGTTTAACACTGAAGCTTTCTTT. It translates to CASSLPGSGFNTEAFF.